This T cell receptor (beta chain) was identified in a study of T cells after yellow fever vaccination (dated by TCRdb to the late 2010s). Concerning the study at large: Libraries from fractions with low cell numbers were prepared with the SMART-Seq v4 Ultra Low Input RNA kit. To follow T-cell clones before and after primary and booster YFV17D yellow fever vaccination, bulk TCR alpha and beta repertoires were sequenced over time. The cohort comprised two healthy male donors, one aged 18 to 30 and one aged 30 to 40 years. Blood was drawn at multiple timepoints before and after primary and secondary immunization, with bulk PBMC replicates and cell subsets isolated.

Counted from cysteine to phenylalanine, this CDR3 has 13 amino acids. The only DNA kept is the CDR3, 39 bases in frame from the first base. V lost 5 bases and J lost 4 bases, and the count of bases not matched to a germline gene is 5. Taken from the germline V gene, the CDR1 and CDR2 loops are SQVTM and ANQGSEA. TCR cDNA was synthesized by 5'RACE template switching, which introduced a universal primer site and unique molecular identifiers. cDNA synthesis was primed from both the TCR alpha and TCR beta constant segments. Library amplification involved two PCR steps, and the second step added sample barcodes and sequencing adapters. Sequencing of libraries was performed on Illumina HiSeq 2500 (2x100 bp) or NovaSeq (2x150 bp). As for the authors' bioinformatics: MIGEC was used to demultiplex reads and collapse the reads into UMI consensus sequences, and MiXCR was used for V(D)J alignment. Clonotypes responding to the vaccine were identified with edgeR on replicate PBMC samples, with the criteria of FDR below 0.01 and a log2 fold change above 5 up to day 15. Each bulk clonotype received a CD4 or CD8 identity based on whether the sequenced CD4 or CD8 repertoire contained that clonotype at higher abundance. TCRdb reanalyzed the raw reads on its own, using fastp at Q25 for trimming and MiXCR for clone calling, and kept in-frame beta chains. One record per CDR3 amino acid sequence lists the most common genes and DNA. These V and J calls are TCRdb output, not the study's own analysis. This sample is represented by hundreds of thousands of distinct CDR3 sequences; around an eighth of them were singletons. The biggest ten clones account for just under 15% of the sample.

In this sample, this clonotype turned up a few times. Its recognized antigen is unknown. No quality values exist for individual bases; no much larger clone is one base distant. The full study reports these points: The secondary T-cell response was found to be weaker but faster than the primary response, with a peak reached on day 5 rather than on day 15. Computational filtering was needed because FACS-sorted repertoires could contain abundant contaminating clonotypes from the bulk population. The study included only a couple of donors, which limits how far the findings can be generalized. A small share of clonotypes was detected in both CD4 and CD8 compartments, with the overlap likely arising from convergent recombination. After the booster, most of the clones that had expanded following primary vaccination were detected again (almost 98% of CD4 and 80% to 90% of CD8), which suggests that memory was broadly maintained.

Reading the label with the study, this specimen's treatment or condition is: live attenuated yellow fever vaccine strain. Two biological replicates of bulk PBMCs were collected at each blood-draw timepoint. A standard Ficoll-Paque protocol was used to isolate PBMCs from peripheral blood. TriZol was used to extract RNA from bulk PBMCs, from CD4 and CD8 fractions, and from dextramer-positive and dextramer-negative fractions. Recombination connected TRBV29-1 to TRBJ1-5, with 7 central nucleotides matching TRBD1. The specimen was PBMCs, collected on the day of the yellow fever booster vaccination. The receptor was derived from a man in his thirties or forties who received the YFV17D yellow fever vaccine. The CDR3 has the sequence CSVRGGPNQPQHF. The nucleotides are TGCAGCGTTAGAGGGGGCCCTAATCAGCCCCAGCATTTT.